A selection of T cell receptor beta chains follows, all from one sample in a study of spatial heterogeneity in lung cancer. One entry per CDR3 protein results from TCRdb running MiXCR on the 5' RACE reads. The sample lists 10,000 to 11,000 distinct CDR3 sequences; approximately 5.8% were seen once. The material was PBMCs, obtained at surgery. Receptor source: a male donor with early-stage non-small cell lung cancer. Both conserved end residues are part of each CDR3. The order of the fields is clone size, CDR3 length, D gene, V gene, J gene, CDR3 protein, CDR3 DNA. D genes are given only for firm matches. The size of a clone is reported for some rows only, either as once, few or many, or as a class for expanded clones.

clone_size: medium-sized; cdr3_length: 16; d_call: TRBD2; v_call: TRBV7-6; j_call: TRBJ2-7; cdr3_aa: CASSQRDRLNFYEQYF; cdr3_nt: TGTGCCAGCAGCCAGCGGGACCGACTAAATTTCTACGAGCAGTACTTC
clone_size: once; cdr3_length: 17; d_call: TRBD1; v_call: TRBV5-1; j_call: TRBJ2-1; cdr3_aa: CVSSFWDRADSYNEQFF; cdr3_nt: TGCGTCAGCAGCTTCTGGGACAGGGCGGATTCCTACAATGAGCAGTTCTTC
clone_size: few; cdr3_length: 13; d_call: TRBD1; v_call: TRBV20-1; j_call: TRBJ2-3; cdr3_aa: CSADRVGTDTQYF; cdr3_nt: TGCAGTGCAGACAGGGTAGGAACAGATACGCAGTATTTT
clone_size: NA; cdr3_length: 15; d_call: TRBD2; v_call: TRBV6-6; j_call: TRBJ2-5; cdr3_aa: CASSISGRAAETQYF; cdr3_nt: TGTGCCAGCAGCATTAGCGGGAGGGCCGCAGAGACCCAGTACTTC
clone_size: many; cdr3_length: 14; d_call: NA; v_call: TRBV9; j_call: TRBJ2-7; cdr3_aa: CASSVAGEVREQYF; cdr3_nt: TGTGCCAGCAGCGTGGCAGGGGAAGTGAGGGAGCAGTACTTC
clone_size: many; cdr3_length: 14; d_call: NA; v_call: TRBV27; j_call: TRBJ1-6; cdr3_aa: CASSLTGRFKPLHF; cdr3_nt: TGTGCCAGCAGTTTAACAGGGAGATTCAAACCCCTCCACTTT
clone_size: many; cdr3_length: 16; d_call: NA; v_call: TRBV28; j_call: TRBJ2-7; cdr3_aa: CASNKEKGVLSYEQYF; cdr3_nt: TGTGCCAGCAATAAAGAGAAGGGAGTCTTATCCTACGAGCAGTACTTC
clone_size: many; cdr3_length: 14; d_call: TRBD1; v_call: TRBV28; j_call: TRBJ1-5; cdr3_aa: CASQQGGSNQPQHF; cdr3_nt: TGTGCCAGCCAACAGGGGGGAAGCAATCAGCCCCAGCATTTT
clone_size: NA; cdr3_length: 13; d_call: TRBD1; v_call: TRBV28; j_call: TRBJ2-7; cdr3_aa: CASFRDRGSEQYF; cdr3_nt: TGTGCCAGCTTCCGGGACAGGGGTTCCGAGCAGTACTTC
clone_size: medium-sized; cdr3_length: 13; d_call: TRBD2; v_call: TRBV5-4; j_call: TRBJ2-7; cdr3_aa: CASSFTLAGEQYF; cdr3_nt: TGTGCCAGCAGCTTTACACTAGCGGGCGAGCAGTACTTC
clone_size: few; cdr3_length: 11; d_call: NA; v_call: TRBV12-1; j_call: TRBJ1-2; cdr3_aa: CASSLNYGYTF; cdr3_nt: TGTGCCAGCAGCCTTAACTATGGCTACACCTTC
clone_size: many; cdr3_length: 14; d_call: NA; v_call: TRBV20-1; j_call: TRBJ2-1; cdr3_aa: CSADPAQGFNEQFF; cdr3_nt: TGCAGTGCCGACCCGGCCCAGGGCTTTAATGAGCAGTTCTTC
clone_size: NA; cdr3_length: 15; d_call: TRBD1; v_call: TRBV6-2/TRBV6-3; j_call: TRBJ1-1; cdr3_aa: CASSYSPDRSTEAFF; cdr3_nt: TGTGCCAGCAGTTACTCGCCGGACAGGTCGACTGAAGCTTTCTTT
clone_size: many; cdr3_length: 12; d_call: NA; v_call: TRBV20-1; j_call: TRBJ2-1; cdr3_aa: CSAPTRVDEQFF; cdr3_nt: TGCAGTGCTCCAACAAGGGTGGATGAGCAGTTCTTC
clone_size: few; cdr3_length: 15; d_call: NA; v_call: TRBV28; j_call: TRBJ2-7; cdr3_aa: CASKLGEKGSYEQYF; cdr3_nt: TGTGCCAGCAAGTTGGGGGAAAAGGGGTCCTACGAGCAGTACTTC
clone_size: NA; cdr3_length: 15; d_call: NA; v_call: TRBV5-1; j_call: TRBJ2-7; cdr3_aa: CASSLIPGPSYEQYF; cdr3_nt: TGCGCCAGCAGCTTGATTCCAGGGCCCTCCTACGAGCAGTACTTC
clone_size: many; cdr3_length: 12; d_call: TRBD1; v_call: TRBV6-1; j_call: TRBJ2-3; cdr3_aa: CASKGATDTQYF; cdr3_nt: TGTGCCAGCAAGGGGGCCACAGATACGCAGTATTTT
clone_size: medium-sized; cdr3_length: 14; d_call: NA; v_call: TRBV5-1; j_call: TRBJ1-4; cdr3_aa: CASSLGGVNEKLFF; cdr3_nt: TGCGCCAGCAGCTTGGGGGGAGTTAATGAAAAACTGTTTTTT
clone_size: many; cdr3_length: 13; d_call: TRBD1; v_call: TRBV29-1; j_call: TRBJ1-2; cdr3_aa: CSVEGGRGDGYTF; cdr3_nt: TGCAGCGTTGAAGGTGGCAGGGGGGATGGCTACACCTTC
clone_size: many; cdr3_length: 16; d_call: NA; v_call: TRBV6-1; j_call: TRBJ2-5; cdr3_aa: CASWGGRWGRRETQYF; cdr3_nt: TGTGCCAGCTGGGGGGGCCGCTGGGGCCGTCGAGAGACCCAGTACTTC
clone_size: few; cdr3_length: 15; d_call: NA; v_call: TRBV6-1; j_call: TRBJ2-1; cdr3_aa: CASSGDSRFTNEHFF; cdr3_nt: TGTGCCAGCAGTGGAGATTCCCGTTTTACTAATGAGCATTTCTTC
clone_size: many; cdr3_length: 15; d_call: TRBD2; v_call: TRBV5-4; j_call: TRBJ2-7; cdr3_aa: CASSWGLAGSYEQYF; cdr3_nt: TGTGCCAGCAGCTGGGGACTAGCGGGCTCCTACGAGCAGTACTTC
clone_size: many; cdr3_length: 12; d_call: NA; v_call: TRBV28; j_call: TRBJ2-3; cdr3_aa: CASRGSTDTQYF; cdr3_nt: TGTGCCAGCAGAGGATCCACCGATACGCAGTATTTT
clone_size: NA; cdr3_length: 16; d_call: NA; v_call: TRBV11-2; j_call: TRBJ2-7; cdr3_aa: CASSPGWDRGDYEQYF; cdr3_nt: TGTGCCAGCAGCCCTGGGTGGGACCGAGGGGACTACGAGCAGTACTTC